The 2 T cell receptor beta chains below all came from one sample that was sequenced in a study of shared clonotypes between healthy human individuals. The protocol was immunoSEQ multiplex PCR, while the TCRdb copy is restricted to in-frame clones and leaves out a portion. Of around 500,000 clones listed, 70% to 80% are singletons. The sample consisted of PBMCs. The source of these receptors is a woman in her thirties or forties in good health. Some clones in this sample may be carry-over from other donors' samples.

This chain joins TRBV7-2 and TRBJ2-5; weak D call: TRBD1 (6 bases). The last part of the DNA fits TRBJ2-7 better; the J call may be wrong. The CDR3 spans 14 residues. Germline lookup yields CDR1 SGHTA and CDR2 FQGNSA. In DNA, the CDR3 is TGTGCCAGCAGCTTACAGGGGAGCTCCTACGAGCAGTACTTC. Translation gives CASSLQGSSYEQYF.

This sequence joins TRBV2 and TRBJ2-1, with D possibly matching TRBD1 (6 bases). The CDR3 is 15 amino acids. The germline CDR1 and CDR2 sequences are SNHLY and FYNNEI. V was trimmed by 5 bases and J by 2 bases, leaving 13 bases between them. This CDR3 reads CASSIQGSAYNEQFF. As DNA, the CDR3 is TGTGCCAGCAGTATACAGGGTAGCGCCTACAATGAGCAGTTCTTC.